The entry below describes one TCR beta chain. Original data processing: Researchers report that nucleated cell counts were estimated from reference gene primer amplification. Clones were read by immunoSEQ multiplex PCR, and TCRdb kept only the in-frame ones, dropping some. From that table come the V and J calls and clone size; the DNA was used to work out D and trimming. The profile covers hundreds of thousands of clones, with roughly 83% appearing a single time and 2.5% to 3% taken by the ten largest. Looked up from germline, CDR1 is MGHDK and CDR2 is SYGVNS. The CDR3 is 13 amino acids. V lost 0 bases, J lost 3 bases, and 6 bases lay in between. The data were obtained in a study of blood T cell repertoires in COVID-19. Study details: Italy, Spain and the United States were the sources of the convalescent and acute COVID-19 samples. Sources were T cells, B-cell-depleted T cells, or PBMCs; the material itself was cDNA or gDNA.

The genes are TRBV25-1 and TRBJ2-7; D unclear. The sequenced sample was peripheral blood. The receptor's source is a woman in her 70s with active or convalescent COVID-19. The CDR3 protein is CASSEYTNYEQYF. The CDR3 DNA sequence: TGTGCCAGCAGTGAATACACAAACTACGAGCAGTACTTC.